This T cell receptor beta chain was retrieved from a study of T cell responses to AZD1222 COVID-19 vaccine. As for the study in general: Second-dose groups at about 4 or about 12 weeks were pooled.

Repertoires were generated with immunoSEQ multiplex PCR, while TCRdb's copy carries only in-frame clones and drops some. The sample yields about 120,000 clones, roughly 87% seen once. With regard to this clone: Its target is not known.

Study-wide results and limits: None of the repertoires were sampled until the peak T cell response had passed.

V was shortened by 4 bases and J by 8 bases, with 19 bases between the two germline ends. CDR3 length equals 16 residues. Germline V gene lookup returns CDR1 SGDLS and CDR2 YYNGEE. V gene TRBV9 combines with J gene TRBJ1-6, with D possibly being TRBD1 (6 bases). This sequence was found in an adult in good health. The sequences come from peripheral blood, collected on day 0 of AZD1222 vaccination. The CDR3 DNA is TGTGCCAGCAGCAACTACGGACAGACCCAGGATTCACCCCTCCACTTT. Protein product: CASSNYGQTQDSPLHF.